This TCR beta chain stems from a study of T-cell memory formation after mild COVID-19. The overall study: TCR clusters showed largely donor specificity.

Concerning this clonotype itself: What it binds is unknown.

V dropped 1 base and J dropped 4 bases, with 13 bases sitting between them. This CDR3 spans 15 amino acids. Per the germline V gene, CDR1 is LGHNA and CDR2 is YSLEER. Study results and limitations: Several responding clones turned up in pre-infection memory, indicating that cross-reactive memory may have taken part. Among contracting clones, CD4+ were mainly CM/EM and CD8+ enriched in EMRA.

Constant-segment-primed 5'RACE gave TCR alpha and TCR beta cDNA libraries with sample barcodes and UMIs. Each CDR3 protein is one row after TCRdb ran MiXCR on the 5' RACE reads. In the table there are fewer than 300,000 distinct CDR3 sequences, approximately 15% of which are singletons. The specimen was PBMCs or a T cell subset sorted from them (not recorded which). This rearrangement joins TRBV4-3 to TRBJ1-1; D remains unclear. The receptor's source is a young man who had mild COVID-19 (a few samples of this study predate the infection). Cell type and time point are not known. In DNA, the CDR3 is TGCGCCAGCAGCCAAGGGGTAAAGGGTGGCACTGAAGCTTTCTTT. It encodes CASSQGVKGGTEAFF.